A selection of T cell receptor beta chains follows, all from one sample in a study of early T cells in non-severe SARS-CoV-2 infection. In TCRdb, the 5' RACE reads were re-called with MiXCR into one record per CDR3 protein. The repertoire consists of tens of thousands of distinct CDR3 sequences, with under 8% occurring once and the leading ten covering approximately 5.5%. Sequencing used whole blood, obtained at baseline. Source of these receptors: an adult who was a healthcare worker with PCR-confirmed SARS-CoV-2 infection or an uninfected control (not recorded which). The CDR3 runs from the conserved cysteine through the conserved F or W. Fields, in order: J gene, V gene, D gene, clone size, CDR3 protein, CDR3 DNA. A D gene is named only where the DNA matches it firmly. Expanded clones get a size class; other rows say once, few or many, or leave the size out.

j_call: TRBJ2-3; v_call: TRBV6-1; d_call: .; clone_size: .; cdr3_aa: CASSELGGAPDTQYF; cdr3_nt: TGTGCCAGCAGTGAGTTGGGGGGGGCCCCAGATACGCAGTATTTT
j_call: TRBJ1-4; v_call: TRBV15; d_call: .; clone_size: many; cdr3_aa: CATSRGTGVNEKLFF; cdr3_nt: TGTGCCACCAGCAGAGGGACGGGAGTTAATGAAAAACTGTTTTTT
j_call: TRBJ1-1; v_call: TRBV6-4; d_call: .; clone_size: many; cdr3_aa: CASSDSIRSTEAFF; cdr3_nt: TGTGCCAGCAGTGACTCGATTAGGAGCACTGAAGCTTTCTTT
j_call: TRBJ2-7; v_call: TRBV5-5; d_call: TRBD1; clone_size: many; cdr3_aa: CASSEGTGAYEQYF; cdr3_nt: TGTGCCAGCAGCGAGGGGACAGGGGCCTACGAGCAGTACTTC
j_call: TRBJ2-1; v_call: TRBV4-3; d_call: TRBD2; clone_size: .; cdr3_aa: CASSQGPSGGTASYNEQFF; cdr3_nt: TGCGCCAGCAGCCAGGGGCCTAGCGGGGGAACCGCATCCTACAATGAGCAGTTCTTC
j_call: TRBJ2-1; v_call: TRBV4-3; d_call: .; clone_size: many; cdr3_aa: CASSQDRRQSYNEQFF; cdr3_nt: TGCGCCAGCAGCCAAGATCGGAGACAGTCCTACAATGAGCAGTTCTTC
j_call: TRBJ2-3; v_call: TRBV29-1; d_call: .; clone_size: few; cdr3_aa: CSVLRGFADTQYF; cdr3_nt: TGCAGCGTCTTAAGGGGTTTCGCAGATACGCAGTATTTT
j_call: TRBJ1-2; v_call: TRBV7-3; d_call: TRBD1; clone_size: many; cdr3_aa: CASSPGQGTGIYGYTF; cdr3_nt: TGTGCCAGCAGCCCCGGACAGGGGACAGGAATCTATGGCTACACCTTC
j_call: TRBJ1-4; v_call: TRBV7-9; d_call: .; clone_size: few; cdr3_aa: CASSVGTNEKLFF; cdr3_nt: TGTGCCAGCAGCGTAGGGACTAATGAAAAACTGTTTTTT
j_call: TRBJ1-4; v_call: TRBV5-4; d_call: .; clone_size: many; cdr3_aa: CAAQRGEDEKLFF; cdr3_nt: TGTGCCGCCCAAAGGGGGGAGGATGAAAAACTGTTTTTT
j_call: TRBJ1-3; v_call: TRBV7-8; d_call: .; clone_size: .; cdr3_aa: CASSLVGQGNTIYF; cdr3_nt: TGTGCCAGCAGCTTAGTAGGGCAGGGAAACACCATATATTTT
j_call: TRBJ2-1; v_call: TRBV4-2; d_call: TRBD1; clone_size: many; cdr3_aa: CASSRPGQGINEQFF; cdr3_nt: TGTGCCAGCAGCCGCCCGGGACAGGGTATCAATGAGCAGTTCTTC
j_call: TRBJ1-6; v_call: TRBV7-9; d_call: .; clone_size: many; cdr3_aa: CASSLEAHSPLHF; cdr3_nt: TGTGCCAGCAGCTTAGAAGCGCATTCACCCCTCCACTTT
j_call: TRBJ2-1; v_call: TRBV10-3; d_call: .; clone_size: .; cdr3_aa: CAISDMGSYNEQFF; cdr3_nt: TGTGCCATCAGTGATATGGGCAGCTACAATGAGCAGTTCTTC
j_call: TRBJ2-1; v_call: TRBV7-6; d_call: .; clone_size: few; cdr3_aa: CASSSQYNEQFF; cdr3_nt: TGTGCCAGCAGCTCACAGTACAATGAGCAGTTCTTC
j_call: TRBJ2-3; v_call: TRBV6-4; d_call: TRBD1; clone_size: many; cdr3_aa: CASSEGTGGADTQYF; cdr3_nt: TGTGCCAGCAGTGAAGGGACAGGGGGCGCAGATACGCAGTATTTT
j_call: TRBJ2-3; v_call: TRBV24-1; d_call: .; clone_size: many; cdr3_aa: CATSELRGDTQYF; cdr3_nt: TGTGCCACCAGTGAACTTCGGGGGGATACGCAGTATTTT
j_call: TRBJ1-3; v_call: TRBV7-2; d_call: .; clone_size: few; cdr3_aa: CASSLRAGANGNTIYF; cdr3_nt: TGTGCCAGCAGCTTACGGGCAGGGGCAAATGGAAACACCATATATTTT
j_call: TRBJ2-5; v_call: TRBV20-1; d_call: .; clone_size: few; cdr3_aa: CSARETGETQYF; cdr3_nt: TGCAGTGCTAGAGAGACTGGAGAGACCCAGTACTTC
j_call: TRBJ2-3; v_call: TRBV2; d_call: .; clone_size: few; cdr3_aa: CANQDGTDTQYF; cdr3_nt: TGTGCTAATCAGGATGGCACAGATACGCAGTATTTT
j_call: TRBJ2-1; v_call: TRBV6-6; d_call: .; clone_size: few; cdr3_aa: CASSYSHGNEQFF; cdr3_nt: TGTGCCAGCAGTTACTCGCACGGAAATGAGCAGTTCTTC
j_call: TRBJ1-1; v_call: TRBV5-4; d_call: .; clone_size: many; cdr3_aa: CASSPMTANTEAFF; cdr3_nt: TGTGCCAGCAGCCCGATGACAGCGAACACTGAAGCTTTCTTT
j_call: TRBJ1-1; v_call: TRBV5-1; d_call: TRBD1; clone_size: many; cdr3_aa: CASSLDGTGGTEAFF; cdr3_nt: TGCGCCAGCAGCTTGGACGGGACAGGGGGCACTGAAGCTTTCTTT
j_call: TRBJ1-1; v_call: TRBV2; d_call: .; clone_size: few; cdr3_aa: CASSDQGPMNTEAFF; cdr3_nt: TGTGCCAGCAGCGACCAAGGCCCCATGAACACTGAAGCTTTCTTT
j_call: TRBJ1-6; v_call: TRBV12-3/TRBV12-4; d_call: .; clone_size: many; cdr3_aa: CASSLQGFNSPLHF; cdr3_nt: TGTGCCAGCAGTCTACAGGGTTTTAATTCACCCCTCCACTTT
j_call: TRBJ2-1; v_call: TRBV4-2; d_call: .; clone_size: few; cdr3_aa: CASSQVGQKSSYNEQFF; cdr3_nt: TGTGCCAGCAGCCAAGTAGGACAGAAGAGCTCCTACAATGAGCAGTTCTTC
j_call: TRBJ1-1; v_call: TRBV7-2; d_call: TRBD1; clone_size: .; cdr3_aa: CASKEGTGTNTEAFF; cdr3_nt: TGTGCCAGCAAAGAAGGGACAGGAACGAACACTGAAGCTTTCTTT
j_call: TRBJ1-4; v_call: TRBV7-2; d_call: .; clone_size: few; cdr3_aa: CASSLGATNEKLFF; cdr3_nt: TGTGCCAGCAGCTTAGGTGCAACTAATGAAAAACTGTTTTTT